This T cell receptor beta chain was observed in a study of identical twins. Each CDR3 protein gets one entry after TCRdb re-called the 5' RACE reads with MiXCR. The repertoire holds some 630,000 distinct CDR3 sequences, with about 7.6% as singletons. The germline CDR1 and CDR2 sequences are MDHEN and SYDVKM. V shed 3 bases and J shed 4 bases, with 13 bases lying between them. The CDR3 spans 14 residues. The data were also submitted as part of a second study, on yellow fever vaccine responses in identical twins.

Sequenced input: PBMCs. This receptor was identified in a woman under 30 in good health. V and J are TRBV28 and TRBJ2-7; D possibly corresponds to TRBD2 (5 bases). Here the CDR3 reads CASSLSYGNYEQYF. CDR3 coding DNA: TGTGCCAGCAGTTTGAGTTACGGGAATTACGAGCAGTACTTC.